Shown below are 5 T cell receptor beta chains from a single sample sequenced in a study of blood T cell repertoires in COVID-19. Assay used: immunoSEQ multiplex PCR; TCRdb lists only in-frame clones, some missing. The table has some 120,000 clones, approximately 84% seen once. The sample was peripheral blood. The receptors derive from a woman aged 25 to 39 who had recovered from COVID-19.

This clone came up a few times. The chain links TRBV5-1 to TRBJ1-4; 7 bases align to TRBD1. After removal of 4 bases from V and 4 bases from J, the junction contained 10 bases not matched to a gene. Germline CDR1 reads SGHRS; CDR2 reads YFSETQ. The CDR3 runs 16 residues. The CDR3 DNA reads TGCGCCAGCAGCCTGGAAACGGGACAGATTAATGAAAAACTGTTTTTT. Residues: CASSLETGQINEKLFF.

The rearrangement uses TRBV6-6 and TRBJ2-3, with 7 bases identical to TRBD2. The ends lost 5 bases at V and 6 bases at J; junction bases unmatched: 14. The CDR3 is 16 residues long. CDR1 and CDR2 (germline): MNHNY, SVGAGI (reference sequence). For the CDR3, the DNA is TGTGCCAGCAGTGGGGAGGGGATTAGGCCGAGGGATACGCAGTATTTT. The encoded protein is CASSGEGIRPRDTQYF.

This clone was found once. The chain recombines TRBV28 with TRBJ1-2; possible D gene TRBD1, 6 bases. V lost 7 bases and J lost 3, with 21 bases in between. Germline CDR1 is MDHEN and CDR2 is SYDVKM. The CDR3 is 16 residues long. The CDR3 loop reads CASTSGGAKGYYGYTF. CDR3 coding DNA: TGTGCCAGCACCTCCGGGGGGGCGAAGGGTTACTATGGCTACACCTTC.

V usage is TRBV9 and J usage is TRBJ2-1; 7 bases are shared with TRBD1. The V gene end was trimmed by 0 bases and the J gene end by 4 bases; junction bases not matched to a gene: 4. Germline-derived CDR1 and CDR2 are SGDLS and YYNGEE. This CDR3 spans 15 amino acids. This CDR3 is CASSVGQGLYNEQFF. The DNA of the CDR3 is TGTGCCAGCAGCGTAGGACAGGGCCTGTACAATGAGCAGTTCTTC.

The genes are TRBV6-5 and TRBJ1-2; 7 bases agree with TRBD1. The CDR3 loop spans 14 amino acids. Trimming took 8 bases from V and 3 from J; bases not matched to a gene: 9. The germline CDR1 and CDR2 sequences are MNHEY and SVGAGI. The CDR3 DNA is TGTGCCAGCGAAGGTCAGGGGGGCTACTATGGCTACACCTTC. It is translated as CASEGQGGYYGYTF.